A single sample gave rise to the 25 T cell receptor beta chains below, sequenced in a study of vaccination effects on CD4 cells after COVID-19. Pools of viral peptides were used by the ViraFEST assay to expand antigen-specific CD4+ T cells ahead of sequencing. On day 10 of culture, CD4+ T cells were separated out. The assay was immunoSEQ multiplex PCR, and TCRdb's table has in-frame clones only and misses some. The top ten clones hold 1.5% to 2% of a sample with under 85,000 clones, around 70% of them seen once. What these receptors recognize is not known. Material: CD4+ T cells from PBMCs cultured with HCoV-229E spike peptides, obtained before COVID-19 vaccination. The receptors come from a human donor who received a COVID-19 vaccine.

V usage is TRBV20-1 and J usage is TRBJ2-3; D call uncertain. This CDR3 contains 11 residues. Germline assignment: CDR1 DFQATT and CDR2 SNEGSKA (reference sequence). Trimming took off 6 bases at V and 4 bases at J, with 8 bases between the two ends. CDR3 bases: TGCAGTGCCCAACTGGCAGATACGCAGTATTTT. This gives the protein CSAQLADTQYF.

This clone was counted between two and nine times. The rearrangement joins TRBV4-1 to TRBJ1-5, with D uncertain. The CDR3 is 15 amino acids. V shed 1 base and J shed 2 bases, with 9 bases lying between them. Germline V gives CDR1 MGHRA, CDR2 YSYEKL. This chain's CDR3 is CASSQVFQGNQPQHF. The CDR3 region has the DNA TGCGCCAGCAGCCAAGTCTTTCAGGGCAATCAGCCCCAGCATTTT.

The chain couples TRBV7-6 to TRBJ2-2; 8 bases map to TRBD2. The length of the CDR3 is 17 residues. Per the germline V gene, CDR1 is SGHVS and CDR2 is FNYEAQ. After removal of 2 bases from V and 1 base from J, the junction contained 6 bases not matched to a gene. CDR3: CASSLLSLAGNTGELFF. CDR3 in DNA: TGTGCCAGCAGCTTACTATCCCTAGCGGGGAACACCGGGGAGCTGTTTTTT.

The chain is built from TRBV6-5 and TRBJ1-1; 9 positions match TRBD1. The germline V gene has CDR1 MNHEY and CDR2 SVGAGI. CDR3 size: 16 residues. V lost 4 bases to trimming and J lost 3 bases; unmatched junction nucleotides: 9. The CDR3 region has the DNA TGTGCCAGCAGTTCCCCCACAGGGGGCGGGGACACTGAAGCTTTCTTT. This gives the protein CASSSPTGGGDTEAFF.

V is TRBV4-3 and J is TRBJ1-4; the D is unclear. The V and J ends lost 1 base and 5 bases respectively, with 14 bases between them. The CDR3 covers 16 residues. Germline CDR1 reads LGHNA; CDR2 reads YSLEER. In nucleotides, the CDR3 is TGCGCCAGCAGCCAAGGTATTCAGGCGGCCAATGAAAAACTGTTTTTT. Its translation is CASSQGIQAANEKLFF.

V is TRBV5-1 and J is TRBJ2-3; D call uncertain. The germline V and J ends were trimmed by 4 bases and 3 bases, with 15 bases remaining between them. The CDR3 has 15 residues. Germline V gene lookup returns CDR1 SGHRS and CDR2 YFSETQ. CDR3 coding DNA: TGCGCCAGCAGCAAAGACCCATCAGAGACAGATACGCAGTATTTT. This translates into CASSKDPSETDTQYF.

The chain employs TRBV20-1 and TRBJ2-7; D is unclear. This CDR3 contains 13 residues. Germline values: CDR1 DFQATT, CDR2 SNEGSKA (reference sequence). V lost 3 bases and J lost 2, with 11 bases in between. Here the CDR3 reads CSASRVAAYEQYV. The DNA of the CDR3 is TGCAGTGCTAGTCGGGTCGCGGCCTACGAGCAGTACGTC.

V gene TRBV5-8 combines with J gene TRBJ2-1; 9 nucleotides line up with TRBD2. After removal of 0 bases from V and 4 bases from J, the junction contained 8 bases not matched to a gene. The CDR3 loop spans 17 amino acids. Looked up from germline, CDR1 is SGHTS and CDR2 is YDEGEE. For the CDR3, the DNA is TGTGCCAGCAGCTTGGAGCTGCTAGCGGGACCTTACAATGAGCAGTTCTTC. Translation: CASSLELLAGPYNEQFF.

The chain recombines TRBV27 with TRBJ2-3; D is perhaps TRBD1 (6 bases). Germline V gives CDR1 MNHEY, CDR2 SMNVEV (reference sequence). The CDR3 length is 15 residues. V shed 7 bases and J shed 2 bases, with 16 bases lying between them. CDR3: CASTHYVGATDTQYF. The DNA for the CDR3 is TGTGCCAGCACTCACTACGTGGGGGCCACAGATACGCAGTATTTT.

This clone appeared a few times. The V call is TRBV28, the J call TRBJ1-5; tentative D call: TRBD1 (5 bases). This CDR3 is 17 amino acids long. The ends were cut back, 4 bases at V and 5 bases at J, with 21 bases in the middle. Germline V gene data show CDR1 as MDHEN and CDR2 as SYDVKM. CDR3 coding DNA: TGTGCCAGCAGTTCCCGGGCAGGGCTTCGCTGGGATCAGCCCCAGCATTTT. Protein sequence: CASSSRAGLRWDQPQHF.

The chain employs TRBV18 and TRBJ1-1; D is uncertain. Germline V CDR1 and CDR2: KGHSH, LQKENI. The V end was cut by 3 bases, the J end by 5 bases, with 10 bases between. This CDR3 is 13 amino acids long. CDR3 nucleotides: TGTGCCAGCTCACCTCAGACGAGGACTGAAGCTTTCTTT. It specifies CASSPQTRTEAFF. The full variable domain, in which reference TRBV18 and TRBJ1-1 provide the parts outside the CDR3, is NAGVMQNPRHLVRRRGQEARLRCSPMKGHSHVYWYRQLPEEGLKFMVYLQKENIIDESGMPKERFSAEFPKEGPSILRIQQVVRGDSAAYFCASSPQTRTEAFFGQGTRLTVV.

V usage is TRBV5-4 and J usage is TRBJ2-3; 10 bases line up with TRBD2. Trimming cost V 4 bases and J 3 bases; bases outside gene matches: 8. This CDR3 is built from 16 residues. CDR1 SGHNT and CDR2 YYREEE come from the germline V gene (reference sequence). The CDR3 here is CASSQERGGETDTQYF. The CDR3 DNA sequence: TGTGCCAGCAGCCAGGAGCGGGGGGGTGAGACAGATACGCAGTATTTT. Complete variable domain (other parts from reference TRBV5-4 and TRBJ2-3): ETGVTQSPTHLIKTRGQQVTLRCSSQSGHNTVSWYQQALGQGPQFIFQYYREEENGRGNFPPRFSGLQFPNYSSELNVNALELDDSALYLCASSQERGGETDTQYFGPGTRLTVL.

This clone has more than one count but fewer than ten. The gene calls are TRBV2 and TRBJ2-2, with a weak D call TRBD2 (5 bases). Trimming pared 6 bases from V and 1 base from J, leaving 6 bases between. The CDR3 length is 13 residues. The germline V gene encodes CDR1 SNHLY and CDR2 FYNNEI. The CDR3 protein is CASSRENTGELFF. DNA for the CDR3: TGTGCCAGCAGCCGGGAGAACACCGGGGAGCTGTTTTTT.

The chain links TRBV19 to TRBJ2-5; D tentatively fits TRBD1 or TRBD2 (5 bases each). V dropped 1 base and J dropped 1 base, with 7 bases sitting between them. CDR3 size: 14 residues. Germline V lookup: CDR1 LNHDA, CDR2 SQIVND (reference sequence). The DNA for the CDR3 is TGTGCCAGTAGTATAGTGGGGGTCCAAGAGACCCAGTACTTC. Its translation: CASSIVGVQETQYF.

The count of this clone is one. The CDR3 loop is CASSLIWDRVTDTQYF. The CDR3 DNA reads TGTGCCAGCAGTTTAATTTGGGACAGGGTCACAGATACGCAGTATTTT. The chain uses TRBV27 and TRBJ2-3; 9 bases agree with TRBD1. Germline V gives CDR1 MNHEY, CDR2 SMNVEV (reference sequence). This CDR3 region has 16 residues. V trimming: 2 bases; J trimming: 2 bases; junction bases outside the gene matches: 5.

CDR3 protein: CASSPDRGLSYEQYV. DNA for the CDR3: TGTGCCAGCAGCCCGGACAGGGGGCTTTCCTACGAGCAGTACGTC. This chain joins TRBV5-6 and TRBJ2-7; 11 nucleotides align to TRBD1. This CDR3 spans 15 amino acids. Germline CDR1 reads SGHDT; CDR2 reads YYEEEE. V lost 4 bases to trimming and J lost 1 base; unmatched junction nucleotides: 4.

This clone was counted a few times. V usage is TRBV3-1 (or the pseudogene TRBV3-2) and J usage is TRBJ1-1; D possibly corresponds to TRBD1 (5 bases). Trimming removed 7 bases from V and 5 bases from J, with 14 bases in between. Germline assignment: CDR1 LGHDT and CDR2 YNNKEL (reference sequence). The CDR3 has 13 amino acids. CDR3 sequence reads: CASTPSGLTEAFF. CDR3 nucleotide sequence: TGTGCCAGCACCCCTTCAGGGCTGACTGAAGCTTTCTTT.

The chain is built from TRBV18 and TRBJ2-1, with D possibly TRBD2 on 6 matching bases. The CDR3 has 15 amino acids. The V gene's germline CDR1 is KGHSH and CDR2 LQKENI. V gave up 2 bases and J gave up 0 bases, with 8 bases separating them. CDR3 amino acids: CASSPGGFSYNEQFF. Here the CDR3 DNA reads TGTGCCAGCTCACCAGGGGGGTTCTCCTACAATGAGCAGTTCTTC.

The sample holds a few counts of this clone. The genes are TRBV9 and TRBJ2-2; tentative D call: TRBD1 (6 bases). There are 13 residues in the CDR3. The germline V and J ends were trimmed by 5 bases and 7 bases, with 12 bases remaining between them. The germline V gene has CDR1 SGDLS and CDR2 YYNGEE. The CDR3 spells CASRGRGYGELFF. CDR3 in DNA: TGTGCCAGCAGAGGCAGGGGTTACGGGGAGCTGTTTTTT. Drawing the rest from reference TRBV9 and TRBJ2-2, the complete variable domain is DSGVTQTPKHLITATGQRVTLRCSPRSGDLSVYWYQQSLDQGLQFLIQYYNGEERAKGNILERFSAQQFPDLHSELNLSSLELGDSALYFCASRGRGYGELFFGEGSRLTVL.

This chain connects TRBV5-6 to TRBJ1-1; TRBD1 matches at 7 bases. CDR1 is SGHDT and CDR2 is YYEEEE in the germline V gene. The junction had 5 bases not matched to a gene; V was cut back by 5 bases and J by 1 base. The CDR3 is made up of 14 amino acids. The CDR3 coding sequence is TGTGCCAGCAGTTGGACAGGAAAGAACACTGAAGCTTTCTTT. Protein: CASSWTGKNTEAFF.

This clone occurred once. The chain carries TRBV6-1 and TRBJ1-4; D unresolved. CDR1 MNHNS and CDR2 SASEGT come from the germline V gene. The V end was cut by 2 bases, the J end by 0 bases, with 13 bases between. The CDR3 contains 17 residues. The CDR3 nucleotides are TGTGCCAGCAGTGAACGGGGATTCTATGCAACTAATGAAAAACTGTTTTTT. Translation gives CASSERGFYATNEKLFF.

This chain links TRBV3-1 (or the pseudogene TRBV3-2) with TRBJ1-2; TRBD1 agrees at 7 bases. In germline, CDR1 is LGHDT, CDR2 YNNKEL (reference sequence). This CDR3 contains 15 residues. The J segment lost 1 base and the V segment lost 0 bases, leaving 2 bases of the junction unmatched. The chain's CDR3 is CASSQDRDSNYGYTF. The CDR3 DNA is TGTGCCAGCAGCCAAGATAGGGACAGTAACTATGGCTACACCTTC.

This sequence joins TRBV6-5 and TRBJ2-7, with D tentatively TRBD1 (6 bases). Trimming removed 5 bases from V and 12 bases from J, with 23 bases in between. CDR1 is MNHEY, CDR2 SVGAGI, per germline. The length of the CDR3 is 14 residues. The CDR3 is CASSISGQFKKMYV. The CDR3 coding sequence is TGTGCCAGCAGTATCAGTGGACAGTTTAAAAAGATGTACGTC.

Here the CDR3 reads CASSFPGTSGVEQYV. CDR3 DNA sequence: TGTGCCAGCAGCTTCCCCGGGACTAGCGGGGTCGAGCAGTACGTC. The chain carries TRBV7-8 and TRBJ2-7, with 13 nucleotides matching TRBD2. The CDR3 is made up of 15 amino acids. Germline V gene data show CDR1 as SGHVS and CDR2 as FQNEAQ. V was pared by 3 bases and J by 6 bases, with 5 bases of the junction left unmatched.

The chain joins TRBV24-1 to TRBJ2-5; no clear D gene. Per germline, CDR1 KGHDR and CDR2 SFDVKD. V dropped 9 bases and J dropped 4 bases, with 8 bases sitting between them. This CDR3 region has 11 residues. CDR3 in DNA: TGTGCCACCTCAAGAGGAGAGACCCAGTACTTC. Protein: CATSRGETQYF.